What follows are 30 T cell receptor beta chains derived from one specimen sequenced in a study of T cell responses to AZD1222 COVID-19 vaccine. Data came from immunoSEQ multiplex PCR; TCRdb stores just in-frame clones and leaves some out. This table holds 88,000 or so clones, roughly 91% found once. The sample consisted of peripheral blood, taken 28 days after the second AZD1222 dose. The receptors here all came from an adult who received the AZD1222 COVID-19 vaccine.

The rearrangement links TRBV4-1 to TRBJ2-1; TRBD1 aligns across 8 bases. Trimming took 3 bases from V and 8 from J; bases not matched to a gene: 3. This CDR3 spans 13 amino acids. Germline-derived CDR1 and CDR2 are MGHRA and YSYEKL. The CDR3 sequence is CASSHGQGHEQFF. In DNA form, the CDR3 reads TGCGCCAGCAGCCATGGACAGGGTCATGAGCAGTTCTTC.

This clone ranks as medium-sized (0.01 to 0.1%). CDR3 loop: CASMGNSPLHF. In nucleotides, the CDR3 is TGTGCCAGCATGGGGAACTCACCCCTCCACTTT. The chain combines TRBV7-9 with TRBJ1-6; D not resolved. CDR1 is SEHNR, CDR2 FQNEAQ, per germline (reference sequence). This CDR3 has 11 amino acids. Trimming removed 7 bases at V and 10 bases at J, with 8 bases between.

CDR3 in amino acids: CASSLEAGRYVYGYTF. In nucleotides, the CDR3 is TGCGCCAGCAGCTTGGAGGCAGGGAGATATGTCTATGGCTACACCTTC. The rearrangement links TRBV5-1 to TRBJ1-2, with D possibly TRBD1 on 5 matching bases. Trimming shortened V by 0 bases and J by 4 bases, and 16 bases separated the two germline ends. The CDR3 totals 16 residues. In germline, CDR1 is SGHRS, CDR2 YFSETQ.

The chain combines TRBV11-2 with TRBJ2-7; D might be TRBD1 (6 bases). V lost 5 bases and J lost 5, with 10 bases in between. Germline V CDR1 and CDR2: SGHAT, FQNNGV. The CDR3 has 12 residues. Here the CDR3 reads CASSPNRDEQYF. The CDR3 nucleotides read TGTGCCAGCAGCCCGAACAGGGACGAGCAGTACTTC.

V gene TRBV27 combines with J gene TRBJ1-1, with no clear D. Trimming removed 7 bases at V and 1 base at J, with 19 bases between. The CDR3 covers 16 residues. CDR1 and CDR2 from the germline V gene are MNHEY and SMNVEV (reference sequence). In DNA, the CDR3 is TGTGCCAGCATCCCCCAATTGGGTCGGTCGAACACTGAAGCTTTCTTT. Encoded protein: CASIPQLGRSNTEAFF.

The chain uses TRBV5-1 and TRBJ1-1; D call uncertain. V lost 0 bases to trimming and J lost 0 bases, with 9 bases between them. Per the germline V gene, CDR1 is SGHRS and CDR2 is YFSETQ. The CDR3 length is 15 residues. CDR3 sequence (DNA): TGCGCCAGCAGCTTGGGAAACCAGGTGAACACTGAAGCTTTCTTT. Protein sequence: CASSLGNQVNTEAFF.

This chain joins TRBV3-1 (or the pseudogene TRBV3-2) and TRBJ2-7; D remains ambiguous. V was cut by 5 bases and J by 1 base, with 15 bases left in between. The CDR3 runs 15 residues. CDR1 is LGHDT, CDR2 YNNKEL, per germline (reference sequence). CDR3 sequence reads: CASSNDRHGSYEQYF. The CDR3 bases are TGTGCCAGCAGCAACGACCGACACGGTTCCTACGAGCAGTACTTC.

The chain recombines TRBV27 with TRBJ1-1; a weak D match, TRBD1 (6 bases). Germline V gives CDR1 MNHEY, CDR2 SMNVEV (reference sequence). With 7 bases removed from V and 4 bases from J, the gap between germline ends came to 19 bases. This CDR3 comprises 15 residues. CDR3 sequence (DNA): TGTGCCAGCATTCGACGGGGGGGCCTCGGCACTGAAGCTTTCTTT. This codes for CASIRRGGLGTEAFF.

The V gene is TRBV19, the J gene TRBJ1-1; possibly TRBD1 for D (6 bases). CDR1 is LNHDA and CDR2 is SQIVND in the germline V gene (reference sequence). CDR3 length: 15 residues. Trimming shortened V by 6 bases and J by 3 bases, and 17 bases separated the two germline ends. DNA for the CDR3: TGTGCCAGTAGGGAGGGGGACCGAGAGTACACTGAAGCTTTCTTT. Its translation is CASREGDREYTEAFF.

The V and J genes are TRBV30 and TRBJ1-6, with D maybe TRBD1 (6 bases). Germline CDR1 is GTSNPN and CDR2 is SVGIG (reference sequence). The CDR3 is made up of 17 amino acids. V lost 1 base, J lost 0 bases, and 13 bases lay in between. The CDR3 protein is CAWSALQGSSYNSPLHF. In nucleotides, the CDR3 is TGTGCCTGGAGTGCCCTCCAGGGGAGCTCCTATAATTCACCCCTCCACTTT.

The chain links TRBV7-2 to TRBJ1-1; D gene ambiguous. The CDR3 consists of 16 residues. Germline loops: CDR1 SGHTA, CDR2 FQGNSA. Trimming left V 4 bases short and J 4 bases short, with 19 bases between. The CDR3 protein is CASSYVRGRRGTEAFF. CDR3 DNA sequence: TGTGCCAGCAGCTACGTACGGGGTCGGCGAGGCACTGAAGCTTTCTTT.

The chain combines TRBV4-1 with TRBJ1-2; the D gene is possibly TRBD1 (6 bases). Per germline, CDR1 MGHRA and CDR2 YSYEKL. The CDR3 covers 14 residues. The V and J ends lost 2 bases and 3 bases respectively, with 10 bases between them. CDR3 coding DNA: TGCGCCAGCAGCCAAACGACAGGCGACTATGGCTACACCTTC. This gives the protein CASSQTTGDYGYTF.

The V and J genes are TRBV12-5 and TRBJ1-2, with D uncertain. CDR1 and CDR2 from the germline V gene are LGHNT and FRNRAP. The CDR3 is made up of 14 amino acids. Trimming left V 4 bases short and J 2 bases short, with 11 bases between. CDR3 nucleotides: TGTGCTAGTGGTTCCCCCCCCCAGAACTATGGCTACACCTTC. Amino acids: CASGSPPQNYGYTF.

The chain links TRBV6-5 to TRBJ2-1; TRBD2 matches at 12 bases. Per germline, CDR1 MNHEY and CDR2 SVGAGI. The CDR3 loop spans 14 amino acids. Trimming cost V 5 bases and J 5 bases; bases outside gene matches: 1. The CDR3 reads CASSRLAGDNEQFF. The CDR3 DNA sequence: TGTGCCAGCAGTCGACTAGCGGGGGACAATGAGCAGTTCTTC.

CDR3 bases: TGTGCCAGCAGCTTGTGGGCGGAAGCTTTCTTT. Its translation: CASSLWAEAFF. This chain uses TRBV7-9 with TRBJ1-1; no clear D. CDR1 SEHNR and CDR2 FQNEAQ come from the germline V gene (reference sequence). The V end was cut by 3 bases, the J end by 8 bases, with 7 bases between. The CDR3 runs 11 residues.

CDR3 residues: CASSVLTSGGAYEQYF. The CDR3, as DNA: TGCGCCAGCAGCGTGCTAACTAGCGGGGGGGCCTACGAGCAGTACTTC. This chain links TRBV5-1 with TRBJ2-7, with 13 nucleotides matching TRBD2. The V gene's germline CDR1 is SGHRS and CDR2 YFSETQ. Trimming at V came to 4 bases and at J to 2 bases, leaving 6 bases not matched to a gene. The CDR3 has 16 amino acids.

On this clone: Additional DNA sequences in this sample encode the identical CDR3. The chain uses TRBV18 and TRBJ2-7; no reliable D call. V was trimmed by 0 bases and J by 1 base, leaving 4 bases between them. Germline CDR1 is KGHSH and CDR2 is LQKENI. The length of the CDR3 is 13 residues. Written as DNA, the CDR3 is TGTGCCAGCTCACCACCCGGGTCCTACGAGCAGTACTTC. Residues: CASSPPGSYEQYF. Full variable domain (remainder filled in from reference TRBV18 and TRBJ2-7): NAGVMQNPRHLVRRRGQEARLRCSPMKGHSHVYWYRQLPEEGLKFMVYLQKENIIDESGMPKERFSAEFPKEGPSILRIQQVVRGDSAAYFCASSPPGSYEQYFGPGTRLTVT.

This chain uses TRBV10-3 with TRBJ2-5, with 10 bases matching TRBD2. Germline V lookup: CDR1 ENHRY, CDR2 SYGVKD. This CDR3 contains 14 residues. V was pared by 5 bases and J by 5 bases, with 5 bases of the junction left unmatched. The chain's CDR3 is CAISPGLAQETQYF. The DNA for the CDR3 is TGTGCCATCAGTCCGGGACTAGCGCAGGAGACCCAGTACTTC.

This clone occurred once. The chain joins TRBV4-2 to TRBJ2-1; the match to TRBD2 covers 8 bases. This CDR3 contains 16 residues. The germline gives CDR1 LGHNA, CDR2 YNFKEQ. The J segment lost 9 bases and the V segment lost 0 bases, leaving 10 bases of the junction unmatched. In DNA, the CDR3 is TGTGCCAGCAGCCAAGAAGGGACTAGTGGTTTTGGTGAGCAGTTCTTC. This translates into CASSQEGTSGFGEQFF.

The chain combines TRBV5-8 with TRBJ1-5; the match to TRBD1 covers 10 bases. The V gene end was trimmed by 4 bases and the J gene end by 7 bases; junction bases not matched to a gene: 8. Germline loops: CDR1 SGHTS, CDR2 YDEGEE. This CDR3 contains 15 residues. DNA of the CDR3: TGTGCCAGCAGCGCTGGGACAGGGGAAGGGCAGCCCCAGCATTTT. Translated, it gives CASSAGTGEGQPQHF.

V gene TRBV2 combines with J gene TRBJ1-1; no clear D gene. Germline V CDR1 and CDR2: SNHLY, FYNNEI. This CDR3 region has 18 residues. The V gene lost 6 bases and the J gene lost 1 base, with 24 bases spanning the gap. Here the CDR3 DNA reads TGTGCCAGCAGACGAAGTGGTGACCTAATTGGCAGGAACACTGAAGCTTTCTTT. This sequence encodes CASRRSGDLIGRNTEAFF.

CDR3 nucleotide sequence: TGTGCCAGCAGCGTAGCCTCAGACCTCTCTGGAAACACCATATATTTT. The encoded protein is CASSVASDLSGNTIYF. V is TRBV9 and J is TRBJ1-3; D not resolved. CDR1 is SGDLS, CDR2 YYNGEE, per germline. Trimming removed 0 bases from V and 0 bases from J, with 10 bases in between. The CDR3 contains 16 residues.

This CDR3 reads CASSLAGGTGKEKLFF. The CDR3, as DNA: TGTGCCAGCAGCCTGGCTGGTGGGACAGGGAAGGAAAAACTGTTTTTT. The chain recombines TRBV5-6 with TRBJ1-4, with 9 nucleotides matching TRBD1. From germline, CDR1 is SGHDT and CDR2 YYEEEE. CDR3 length: 16 residues. Germline trimming cut 4 bases from V and 8 bases from J; bases unmatched to any gene: 12. Full variable domain (outside the CDR3, taken from reference TRBV5-6 and TRBJ1-4): DAGVTQSPTHLIKTRGQQVTLRCSPKSGHDTVSWYQQALGQGPQFIFQYYEEEERQRGNFPDRFSGHQFPNYSSELNVNALLLGDSALYLCASSLAGGTGKEKLFFGSGTQLSVL.

The J gene is TRBJ2-1, the V gene TRBV5-1; D might be TRBD2 (6 bases). The length of the CDR3 is 16 residues. Germline-derived CDR1 and CDR2 are SGHRS and YFSETQ. The V end was cut by 0 bases, the J end by 3 bases, with 13 bases between. CDR3 region: CASSLVGGAYYNEQFF. In nucleotides, the CDR3 is TGCGCCAGCAGCTTGGTTGGCGGGGCCTACTACAATGAGCAGTTCTTC.

This chain links TRBV6-4 with TRBJ2-4; D is ambiguous. Trimming took 7 bases from V and 0 from J, leaving 19 bases between them. CDR3 length: 17 residues. CDR1 is MRHNA, CDR2 SNTAGT, per germline. CDR3 amino acids: CASISPPRLLAKNIQYF. CDR3 nucleotide sequence: TGTGCCAGCATTTCCCCCCCTAGACTTCTAGCCAAAAACATTCAGTACTTC.

V is TRBV19 and J is TRBJ1-2; D perhaps matches TRBD1 (5 bases). Trimming removed 3 bases from V and 2 bases from J, with 10 bases in between. Germline assignment: CDR1 LNHDA and CDR2 SQIVND (reference sequence). The CDR3 loop spans 14 amino acids. This CDR3 is CASSMGEGNYGYTF. As DNA, the CDR3 is TGTGCCAGTAGTATGGGGGAAGGGAACTATGGCTACACCTTC. The full variable domain, its missing parts supplied by reference TRBV19 and TRBJ1-2, is DGGITQSPKYLFRKEGQNVTLSCEQNLNHDAMYWYRQDPGQGLRLIYYSQIVNDFQKGDIAEGYSVSREKKESFPLTVTSAQKNPTAFYLCASSMGEGNYGYTFGSGTRLTVV.

V is TRBV18 and J is TRBJ1-1; D is uncertain. Germline V gene lookup returns CDR1 KGHSH and CDR2 LQKENI. V was shortened by 3 bases and J by 4 bases, with 21 bases between the two germline ends. There are 17 residues in the CDR3. For the CDR3, the DNA is TGTGCCAGCTCACCCCCCTCGGGCGGGCCGTCGGGCACTGAAGCTTTCTTT. Protein sequence: CASSPPSGGPSGTEAFF.

The chain is built from TRBV6-5 and TRBJ2-3; 8 bases fit TRBD1. V lost 5 bases to trimming and J lost 6 bases; unmatched junction nucleotides: 4. Looked up from germline, CDR1 is MNHEY and CDR2 is SVGAGI. The CDR3 extends over 13 amino acids. The DNA for the CDR3 is TGTGCCAGCAGTATAGACAGGGGCGATACGCAGTATTTT. Amino acid sequence: CASSIDRGDTQYF.

This clone has only a few counts. The chain joins TRBV4-1 to TRBJ2-1; 8 nucleotides align to TRBD2. Trimming took 4 bases from V and 4 from J; bases not matched to a gene: 9. CDR3 length: 16 amino acids. Germline CDR1 MGHRA, CDR2 YSYEKL. For the CDR3, the DNA is TGCGCCAGCAGCCTCAGGACCCAGCGGGGGTACAATGAGCAGTTCTTC. It yields the protein CASSLRTQRGYNEQFF.

This chain uses TRBV9 with TRBJ1-2; 11 nucleotides match TRBD1. CDR3 length equals 14 residues. The germline V gene encodes CDR1 SGDLS and CDR2 YYNGEE. V trimming: 4 bases; J trimming: 7 bases; junction bases outside the gene matches: 6. CDR3 nucleotides: TGTGCCAGCAGCTTCGGGACAGGGGGTTTTGGCTACACCTTC. This gives the protein CASSFGTGGFGYTF.